One and the same sample provided the 21 T cell receptor beta chains below, sequenced in a study of T cell responses to AZD1222 COVID-19 vaccine. Libraries were prepared by immunoSEQ multiplex PCR; TCRdb keeps only in-frame clonotypes and omits some of them. The data show around 94,000 clones, about 86% seen once. The material sequenced was peripheral blood, taken on day 0 of AZD1222 vaccination. These receptors all come from an adult in good health.

J is TRBJ1-5 and V is TRBV19, with D perhaps matching TRBD1 (6 bases). The CDR3 consists of 12 residues. The V and J ends lost 9 bases and 4 bases respectively, with 10 bases between them. CDR1 and CDR2 (germline): LNHDA, SQIVND (reference sequence). The CDR3 DNA is TGTGCCAGCATGACAGGAAATCAGCCCCAGCATTTT. The encoded protein is CASMTGNQPQHF.

CDR3 DNA sequence: TGTGCCAGCCGCCCGCGGGGGCGGGGGGGTTTTAATGAGCAGTTCTTC. Its protein is CASRPRGRGGFNEQFF. The rearrangement joins TRBV9 to TRBJ2-1; 9 bases are shared with TRBD2. The V segment lost 7 bases and the J segment 7 bases; nucleotides outside the gene matches: 15. The CDR3 totals 16 residues. Germline-derived CDR1 and CDR2 are SGDLS and YYNGEE.

V is TRBV4-3 and J is TRBJ1-2; TRBD1 matches 7 bases. Per germline, CDR1 LGHNA and CDR2 YSLEER. V gave up 1 base and J gave up 4 bases; unmatched junction bases: 12. This CDR3 comprises 17 residues. The CDR3: CASSQATGSLQPYGYTF. The CDR3 bases are TGCGCCAGCAGCCAAGCGACAGGGTCCCTACAGCCCTATGGCTACACCTTC.

The chain links TRBV5-1 to TRBJ2-5; 11 bases align to TRBD2. V gave up 2 bases and J gave up 9 bases; unmatched junction bases: 12. Per the germline V gene, CDR1 is SGHRS and CDR2 is YFSETQ. This CDR3 spans 16 amino acids. The CDR3 loop is CASSFMTSGEKRPQYF. The CDR3 nucleotides are TGCGCCAGCAGCTTTATGACTAGCGGGGAAAAGAGACCCCAGTACTTC. Variable domain in full (rest from reference TRBV5-1 and TRBJ2-5): KAGVTQTPRYLIKTRGQQVTLSCSPISGHRSVSWYQQTPGQGLQFLFEYFSETQRNKGNFPGRFSGRQFSNSRSEMNVSTLELGDSALYLCASSFMTSGEKRPQYFGPGTRLLVL.

The chain recombines TRBV20-1 with TRBJ2-2; D call uncertain. This CDR3 has 14 amino acids. Germline assignment: CDR1 DFQATT and CDR2 SNEGSKA (reference sequence). V lost 3 bases and J 4 bases, leaving 12 bases between the germline ends. The CDR3 DNA sequence: TGCAGTGCTAGTGTAGCCCCCGGCACCGGGGAGCTGTTTTTT. Amino acids: CSASVAPGTGELFF.

The chain combines TRBV15 with TRBJ2-4; TRBD1 agrees at 10 bases. Trimming removed 2 bases from V and 1 base from J; junction bases left unmatched: 14. Germline CDR1 reads LNHNV; CDR2 reads YYDKDF (reference sequence). The CDR3 is made up of 20 amino acids. CDR3 amino acids: CATSRRGPGQGQEAKNIQYF. CDR3 nucleotides: TGTGCCACCAGCAGACGGGGACCGGGACAGGGGCAGGAGGCCAAAAACATTCAGTACTTC. Full variable domain (rest looked up from reference TRBV15 and TRBJ2-4): DAMVIQNPRYQVTQFGKPVTLSCSQTLNHNVMYWYQQKSSQAPKLLFHYYDKDFNNEADTPDNFQSRRPNTSFCFLDIRSPGLGDTAMYLCATSRRGPGQGQEAKNIQYFGAGTRLSVL.

V usage is TRBV9 and J usage is TRBJ2-3; no clear D gene. The V and J ends lost 0 bases and 5 bases respectively, with 19 bases between them. The CDR3 is 17 residues long. Germline CDR1 SGDLS, CDR2 YYNGEE. CDR3 sequence (DNA): TGTGCCAGCAGCGTAGCGGCAATCGAACCCCCCCAAGATACGCAGTATTTT. Translation: CASSVAAIEPPQDTQYF. The full variable domain, with the rest looked up from reference TRBV9 and TRBJ2-3, is DSGVTQTPKHLITATGQRVTLRCSPRSGDLSVYWYQQSLDQGLQFLIQYYNGEERAKGNILERFSAQQFPDLHSELNLSSLELGDSALYFCASSVAAIEPPQDTQYFGPGTRLTVL.

V is TRBV7-8 and J is TRBJ2-5; 7 nucleotides match TRBD1. CDR1 SGHVS and CDR2 FQNEAQ come from the germline V gene. This CDR3 has 16 residues. V shed 5 bases and J 3 bases; nucleotides not matched to a gene: 12. This chain's CDR3 is CASSRLSYRGEETQYF. The DNA for the CDR3 is TGTGCCAGCAGCCGGTTGTCGTACAGGGGAGAAGAGACCCAGTACTTC. Full variable domain (remainder filled in from reference TRBV7-8 and TRBJ2-5): GAGVSQSPRYKVAKRGQDVALRCDPISGHVSLFWYQQALGQGPEFLTYFQNEAQLDKSGLPSDRFFAERPEGSVSTLKIQRTQQEDSAVYLCASSRLSYRGEETQYFGPGTRLLVL.

This rearrangement joins TRBV28 to TRBJ1-5; unclear D gene. Germline loops: CDR1 MDHEN, CDR2 SYDVKM. Trimming took 8 bases from V and 2 from J, leaving 13 bases between them. This CDR3 contains 14 residues. The CDR3 region has the DNA TGTGCCAGCGGGAGGGCCTTGGGCAATCAGCCCCAGCATTTT. This encodes CASGRALGNQPQHF.

Here the CDR3 reads CASSSRDRGPYEQYF. The CDR3 nucleotides are TGTGCCAGCAGTTCCCGGGACAGGGGGCCCTACGAGCAGTACTTC. The chain couples TRBV28 to TRBJ2-7, with 12 bases aligning to TRBD1. Losses at the gene ends were 4 bases for V and 2 bases for J; bases not matched to a gene: 3. From germline, CDR1 is MDHEN and CDR2 SYDVKM. The CDR3 runs to 15 residues.

The chain links TRBV7-2 to TRBJ1-3; D unclear. V shed 0 bases and J shed 0 bases, with 9 bases lying between them. CDR3 length equals 16 residues. The germline gives CDR1 SGHTA, CDR2 FQGNSA. The CDR3 DNA sequence: TGTGCCAGCAGCTTAGCTCCTGAATACTCTGGAAACACCATATATTTT. It encodes CASSLAPEYSGNTIYF.

This chain joins TRBV5-1 and TRBJ2-6, with 7 nucleotides matching TRBD2. Losses at the gene ends were 5 bases for V and 3 bases for J; bases not matched to a gene: 2. The CDR3 spans 14 residues. Germline V gives CDR1 SGHRS, CDR2 YFSETQ. CDR3 amino acids: CASSWEGGANVLTF. Here the CDR3 DNA reads TGCGCCAGCAGTTGGGAGGGTGGGGCCAACGTCCTGACTTTC. The full variable domain, completed using reference TRBV5-1 and TRBJ2-6, is KAGVTQTPRYLIKTRGQQVTLSCSPISGHRSVSWYQQTPGQGLQFLFEYFSETQRNKGNFPGRFSGRQFSNSRSEMNVSTLELGDSALYLCASSWEGGANVLTFGAGSRLTVL.

The chain has TRBV28 and TRBJ1-5, with D perhaps matching TRBD1 (6 bases). Trimming removed 7 bases from V and 6 bases from J, with 16 bases in between. The CDR3 covers 14 residues. From germline, CDR1 is MDHEN and CDR2 SYDVKM. CDR3 amino acids: CASTPVAGVQPQHF. The CDR3 nucleotides read TGTGCCAGCACCCCAGTGGCAGGGGTTCAGCCCCAGCATTTT.

This rearrangement joins TRBV7-3 to TRBJ2-1, with D maybe TRBD1 (5 bases). The CDR3 runs to 16 residues. V dropped 1 base and J dropped 3 bases, with 13 bases sitting between them. CDR1 and CDR2 (germline): SGHTA, FQGTGA. In DNA form, the CDR3 reads TGTGCCAGCAGCTTAAGACAGAAAGGTCGCTACAATGAGCAGTTCTTC. Its translation is CASSLRQKGRYNEQFF.

This clone was seen a single time. The J gene is TRBJ2-2, the V gene TRBV7-9, with D perhaps given as TRBD1 or TRBD2 (5 bases each). The length of the CDR3 is 13 residues. V dropped 3 bases and J dropped 6 bases, with 8 bases sitting between them. CDR1 and CDR2 from the germline V gene are SEHNR and FQNEAQ (reference sequence). CDR3 nucleotides: TGTGCCAGCAGCTTCACGGGGCCCGGGGAGCTGTTTTTT. Translation: CASSFTGPGELFF.

CDR3 in amino acids: CASTQLRGHPNTGELFF. CDR3 in DNA: TGTGCCAGCACCCAGTTGCGGGGACACCCGAACACCGGGGAGCTGTTTTTT. The chain employs TRBV27 and TRBJ2-2; D is possibly TRBD1 or TRBD2 (6 bases each). The V end was cut by 7 bases, the J end by 0 bases, with 18 bases between. The CDR3 loop spans 17 amino acids. The germline CDR1 and CDR2 sequences are MNHEY and SMNVEV (reference sequence).

The chain links TRBV7-3 to TRBJ2-1; D is possibly TRBD2 (6 bases). From germline, CDR1 is SGHTA and CDR2 FQGTGA. V was shortened by 3 bases and J by 6 bases, with 15 bases between the two germline ends. CDR3 size: 15 residues. The CDR3 DNA reads TGTGCCAGCAGCTTTTATGCGGGAAGGCCCAATGAGCAGTTCTTC. Translating it yields CASSFYAGRPNEQFF. Supplemented by reference TRBV7-3 and TRBJ2-1, the full variable domain reads GAGVSQTPSNKVTEKGKYVELRCDPISGHTALYWYRQSLGQGPEFLIYFQGTGAADDSGLPNDRFFAVRPEGSVSTLKIQRTERGDSAVYLCASSFYAGRPNEQFFGPGTRLTVL.

J is TRBJ1-2 and V is TRBV9; D ambiguous. This CDR3 spans 18 amino acids. Trimming removed 3 bases at V and 6 bases at J, with 27 bases between. Germline V lookup: CDR1 SGDLS, CDR2 YYNGEE. The CDR3 DNA reads as TGTGCCAGCAGCGCATCATCCCCTGCTAAGGGTACTATGGATGGCTACACCTTC. As protein: CASSASSPAKGTMDGYTF.

CDR3 region: CASSKAGVTGELFF. The CDR3, as DNA: TGTGCCAGCTCGAAGGCGGGAGTTACCGGGGAGCTGTTTTTT. The J gene is TRBJ2-2, the V gene TRBV7-2; TRBD2 aligns across 7 bases. V dropped 8 bases and J dropped 5; count of bases not matched to a gene: 8. This CDR3 spans 14 amino acids. Looked up from germline, CDR1 is SGHTA and CDR2 is FQGNSA.

This rearrangement joins TRBV28 to TRBJ2-2; D is unresolved. Germline V lookup: CDR1 MDHEN, CDR2 SYDVKM. The CDR3 contains 13 residues. Trimming removed 4 bases at V and 3 bases at J, with 6 bases between. CDR3: CASSYRDTGELFF. The DNA of the CDR3 is TGTGCCAGCAGTTATCGGGACACCGGGGAGCTGTTTTTT.

The chain uses TRBV28 and TRBJ2-2; 12 positions match TRBD2. V lost 3 bases to trimming and J lost 7 bases; unmatched junction nucleotides: 3. CDR1 is MDHEN and CDR2 is SYDVKM in the germline V gene. This CDR3 contains 15 residues. The DNA of the CDR3 is TGTGCCAGCAGTTTTACTAGCGGGGGGATCGGGGAGCTGTTTTTT. Its translation is CASSFTSGGIGELFF.